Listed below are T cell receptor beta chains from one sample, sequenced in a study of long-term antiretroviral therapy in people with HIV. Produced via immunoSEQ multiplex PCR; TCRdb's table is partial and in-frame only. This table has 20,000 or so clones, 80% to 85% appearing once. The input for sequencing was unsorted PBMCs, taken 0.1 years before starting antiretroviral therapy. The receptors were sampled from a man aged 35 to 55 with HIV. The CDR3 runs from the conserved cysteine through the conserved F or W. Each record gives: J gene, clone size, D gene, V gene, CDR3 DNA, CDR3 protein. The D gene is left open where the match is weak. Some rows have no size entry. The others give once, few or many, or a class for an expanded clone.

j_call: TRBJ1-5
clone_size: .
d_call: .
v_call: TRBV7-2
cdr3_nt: TGTGCCAGCAGCCAGGGGAACAATCAGCCCCAGCATTTT
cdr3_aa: CASSQGNNQPQHF

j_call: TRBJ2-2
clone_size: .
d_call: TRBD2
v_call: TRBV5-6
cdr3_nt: TGTGCCAGCAGCGGGGGACTAGCGGGGGGAACGTCCGGGGAGCTGTTTTTT
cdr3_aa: CASSGGLAGGTSGELFF

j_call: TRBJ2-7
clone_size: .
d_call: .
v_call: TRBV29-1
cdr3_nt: TGCAGCGCAAAGGGCTACGAGCAGTACTTC
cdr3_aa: CSAKGYEQYF

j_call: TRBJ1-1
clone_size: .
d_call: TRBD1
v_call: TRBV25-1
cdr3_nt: TGTGCCAGCAGTGAGAAGATGCAGGGGGACACTGAAGCTTTCTTT
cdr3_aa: CASSEKMQGDTEAFF

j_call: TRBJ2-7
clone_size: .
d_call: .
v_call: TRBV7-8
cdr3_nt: TGTGCCAGCTGCGTTGACTACGAGCAGTACTTC
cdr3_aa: CASCVDYEQYF

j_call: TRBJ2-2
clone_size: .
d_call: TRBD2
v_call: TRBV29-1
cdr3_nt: TGCAGCGTTGAGGTAGCGGGAGCCCTCTTAAACACCGGGGAGCTGTTTTTT
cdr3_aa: CSVEVAGALLNTGELFF

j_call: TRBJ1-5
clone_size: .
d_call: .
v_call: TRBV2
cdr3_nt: TGTGCCAGCAGTGAATGGGGAGGACAGTATAGCAATCAGCCCCAGCATTTT
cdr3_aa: CASSEWGGQYSNQPQHF

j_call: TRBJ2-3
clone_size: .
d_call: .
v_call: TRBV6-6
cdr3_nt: TGTGCCAGCAGTTCGACTGGAGATACGCAGTATTTT
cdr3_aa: CASSSTGDTQYF

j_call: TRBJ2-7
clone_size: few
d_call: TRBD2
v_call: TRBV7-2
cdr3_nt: TGTGCCAGCGGGACTAGCGGGAACTCCTACGAGCAGTACTTC
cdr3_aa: CASGTSGNSYEQYF

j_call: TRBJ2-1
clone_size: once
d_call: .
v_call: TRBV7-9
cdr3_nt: TGTGCCAGCAGCTTCGCGAATGGCAATGAGCAGTTCTTC
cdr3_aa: CASSFANGNEQFF

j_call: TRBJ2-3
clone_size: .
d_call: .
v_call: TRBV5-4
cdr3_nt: TGTGCCAGCAGCGTACAGGGAGCAGGAGATACGCAGTATTTT
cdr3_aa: CASSVQGAGDTQYF

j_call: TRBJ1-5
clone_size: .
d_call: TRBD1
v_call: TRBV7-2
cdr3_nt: TGTGCCAGCAGCCAGGGGGGCGGGAGGAGCAATCAGCCCCAGCATTTT
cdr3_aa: CASSQGGGRSNQPQHF

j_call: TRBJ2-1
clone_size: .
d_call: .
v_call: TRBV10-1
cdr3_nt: TGCGCCACCAGCCAGTCGACAAACAATGAGCAGTTCTTC
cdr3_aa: CATSQSTNNEQFF

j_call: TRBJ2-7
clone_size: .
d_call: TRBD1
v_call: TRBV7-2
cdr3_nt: TGTGCCAGCAGCTTATCATCCGGGACAGACTACGAGCAGTACTTC
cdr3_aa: CASSLSSGTDYEQYF

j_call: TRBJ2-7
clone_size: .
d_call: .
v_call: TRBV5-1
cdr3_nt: TGCGCCAGCAGCTTGGGCCGGAGTTCCGAGCAGTACTTC
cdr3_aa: CASSLGRSSEQYF

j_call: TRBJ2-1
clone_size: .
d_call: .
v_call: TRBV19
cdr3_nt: TGTGCCAGTAGCAATGGTAGAAGGGAGTTCTTC
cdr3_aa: CASSNGRREFF

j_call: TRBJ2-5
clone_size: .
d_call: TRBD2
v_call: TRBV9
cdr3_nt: TGTGCCAGCAGCGCCCGGCGGACTAGCGGGAGTACGGAGACCCAGTACTTC
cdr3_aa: CASSARRTSGSTETQYF

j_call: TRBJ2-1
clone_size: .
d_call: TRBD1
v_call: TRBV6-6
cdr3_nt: TGTGCCAGCAGTTCGAGACAGGGTTACAATGAGCAGTTCTTC
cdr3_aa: CASSSRQGYNEQFF

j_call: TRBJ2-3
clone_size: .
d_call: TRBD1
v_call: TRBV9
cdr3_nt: TGTGCCAGCAGCTTCCGGGACAGGGGGTTTCCAGATACGCAGTATTTT
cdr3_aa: CASSFRDRGFPDTQYF

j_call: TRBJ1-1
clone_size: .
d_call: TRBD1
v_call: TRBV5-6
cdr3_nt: TGTGCCAGCAGCGGGTTAGGGGGCTCGGCTGAAGCTTTCTTT
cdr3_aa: CASSGLGGSAEAFF

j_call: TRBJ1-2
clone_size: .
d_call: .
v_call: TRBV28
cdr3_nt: TGTGCCAGCAGTCTCTTCCTTAAGACAAACTATGGCTACACCTTC
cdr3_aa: CASSLFLKTNYGYTF

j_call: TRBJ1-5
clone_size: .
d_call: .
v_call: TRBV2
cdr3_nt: TGTGCCAGCGTGTTATCGTACGGGGGAAGTCAGCCCCAGCATTTT
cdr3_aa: CASVLSYGGSQPQHF

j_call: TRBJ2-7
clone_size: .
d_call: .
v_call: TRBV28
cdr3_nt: TGTGCCAGCAGCGAACTCCGCCTCCCCGACAGTTCCTACGAGCAGTACTTC
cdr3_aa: CASSELRLPDSSYEQYF

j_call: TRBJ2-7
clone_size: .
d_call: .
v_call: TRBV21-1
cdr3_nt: TGTGCCAGCAGCAAAGGGACTAGCACTAACGAGCAGTACTTC
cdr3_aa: CASSKGTSTNEQYF